The T cell receptor (beta chain) under discussion was sequenced for a study of blood T cell repertoires in COVID-19. Germline CDR1 and CDR2: LGHDT and YNNKEL (reference sequence). The CDR3 extends over 15 amino acids. J gave up 0 bases and V 4 bases, and 1 base lay outside the gene matches. TCRdb's copy holds only in-frame clones and misses some; the assay was immunoSEQ multiplex PCR. This table has hundreds of thousands of clones, roughly nine tenths appearing once. The chain couples TRBV3-1 (or the pseudogene TRBV3-2) to TRBJ1-3; TRBD1 matches at 9 bases. Material: PBMCs or T cells enriched from blood (not recorded which). The clonotype comes from a woman in her fifties or sixties who had been exposed to COVID-19. The DNA for the CDR3 is TGTGCCAGCAGCCCGACAGGGGGCTCTGGAAACACCATATATTTT. Its translation: CASSPTGGSGNTIYF.